The 17 T cell receptor beta chains below were found in one sample sequenced in a study of control samples from healthy donors and cancer patients. The repertoire was sequenced with immunoSEQ multiplex PCR; TCRdb's copy has only in-frame clones and lacks some. The sample has more than 95,000 clones; nearly 95% are singletons. Specimen: blood. Every receptor here comes from a man aged 25-45 years in good health.

The V and J genes are TRBV28 and TRBJ2-3, with TRBD2 identical over 7 bases. The CDR3 length is 16 residues. Germline values: CDR1 MDHEN, CDR2 SYDVKM. V lost 3 bases and J lost 2; bases outside the gene matches: 8. The CDR3 sequence: CASSFARGDYTDTQYF. In nucleotides, the CDR3 is TGTGCCAGCAGTTTCGCTCGGGGGGACTACACAGATACGCAGTATTTT.

The chain employs TRBV5-1 and TRBJ2-3, with TRBD2 matching 10 bases. The CDR3 runs to 15 residues. Germline V lookup: CDR1 SGHRS, CDR2 YFSETQ. The junction had 10 bases not matched to a gene; V was cut back by 9 bases and J by 3 bases. For the CDR3, the DNA is TGCGCCACTCACCTTAGCGGGGGGAGAACAGATACGCAGTATTTT. Translation gives CATHLSGGRTDTQYF.

The DNA of the CDR3 is TGTGCCAGTCGGGGAGGGGGATCAAACACCATATATTTT. Protein sequence: CASRGGGSNTIYF. This chain links TRBV5-6 with TRBJ1-3, with D tentatively TRBD1 (6 bases). The V gene lost 8 bases and the J gene lost 6 bases, with 15 bases spanning the gap. CDR1 and CDR2 from the germline V gene are SGHDT and YYEEEE. CDR3 length equals 13 residues. Supplemented by reference TRBV5-6 and TRBJ1-3, the full variable domain reads DAGVTQSPTHLIKTRGQQVTLRCSPKSGHDTVSWYQQALGQGPQFIFQYYEEEERQRGNFPDRFSGHQFPNYSSELNVNALLLGDSALYLCASRGGGSNTIYFGEGSWLTVV.

This chain connects TRBV2 to TRBJ2-5; 7 bases fit TRBD1. Per germline, CDR1 SNHLY and CDR2 FYNNEI. The CDR3 extends over 14 amino acids. V shed 7 bases, J shed 1 base, and the junction held 6 bases outside the gene matches. The DNA for the CDR3 is TGTGCCAGCAAGAGGGCAGGGGGCCAAGAGACCCAGTACTTC. Translated, it gives CASKRAGGQETQYF.

In regard to this clone: Additional DNA sequences in this sample encode the identical CDR3. The V and J genes are TRBV9 and TRBJ2-7; D unclear. V lost 0 bases and J 0 bases, leaving 7 bases between the germline ends. The length of the CDR3 is 14 residues. Germline V gene data show CDR1 as SGDLS and CDR2 as YYNGEE. The CDR3 region has the DNA TGTGCCAGCAGCGTAGGGGGTAGCTCCTACGAGCAGTACTTC. It encodes CASSVGGSSYEQYF. The whole variable domain, remainder taken from reference TRBV9 and TRBJ2-7, is DSGVTQTPKHLITATGQRVTLRCSPRSGDLSVYWYQQSLDQGLQFLIQYYNGEERAKGNILERFSAQQFPDLHSELNLSSLELGDSALYFCASSVGGSSYEQYFGPGTRLTVT.

The chain carries TRBV5-1 and TRBJ1-5; D may be TRBD1 (5 bases). The V gene's germline CDR1 is SGHRS and CDR2 YFSETQ. V lost 2 bases and J lost 5, with 11 bases in between. The CDR3 has 14 residues. The CDR3 sequence: CASSFTGGDQPQHF. The CDR3 DNA follows: TGCGCCAGCAGCTTTACGGGGGGTGATCAGCCCCAGCATTTT.

The genes are TRBV19 and TRBJ1-1; TRBD1 aligns across 9 bases. The CDR3 contains 15 residues. Germline CDR1 LNHDA, CDR2 SQIVND (reference sequence). V dropped 7 bases and J dropped 5; count of bases not matched to a gene: 11. This chain's CDR3 is CASTAPDRGLTEAFF. In DNA, the CDR3 is TGTGCCAGTACAGCCCCGGACAGGGGATTGACTGAAGCTTTCTTT.

The chain has TRBV5-5 and TRBJ2-3, with 9 bases aligning to TRBD2. The germline gives CDR1 SGHKS, CDR2 YYEKEE (reference sequence). The J segment lost 2 bases and the V segment lost 1 base, leaving 2 bases of the junction unmatched. This CDR3 has 15 residues. In nucleotides, the CDR3 is TGTGCCAGCAGCTTGTTAGCGGGGGCCACAGATACGCAGTATTTT. Its translation is CASSLLAGATDTQYF.

This rearrangement joins TRBV5-5 to TRBJ1-3; possibly TRBD1 for D (6 bases). CDR3 length equals 17 residues. The ends were cut back, 2 bases at V and 3 bases at J, with 18 bases in the middle. The V gene's germline CDR1 is SGHKS and CDR2 YYEKEE (reference sequence). The DNA for the CDR3 is TGTGCCAGCAGCTTTGGCGCCCCAGGGGCGGTTGGAAACACCATATATTTT. Translating it yields CASSFGAPGAVGNTIYF.

The chain carries TRBV2 and TRBJ1-4; D unclear. Germline CDR1 is SNHLY and CDR2 is FYNNEI. V was clipped by 8 bases and J by 1 base, with 11 bases between them. The CDR3 runs 14 residues. CDR3 DNA: TGTGCCAGCTATCGGCGGGGAACTAATGAAAAACTGTTTTTT. Protein: CASYRRGTNEKLFF.

Notes on this clone: Other DNA sequences in this sample translate to the same CDR3. CDR3: CASKPHGASPTGELFF. As DNA, the CDR3 is TGTGCCAGCAAGCCCCACGGTGCTAGCCCCACCGGGGAGCTGTTTTTT. The gene calls are TRBV9 and TRBJ2-2; perhaps TRBD2 as D (5 bases). Trimming removed 6 bases at V and 4 bases at J, with 19 bases between. The CDR3 spans 16 residues. Germline CDR1 is SGDLS and CDR2 is YYNGEE.

The CDR3 reads CASSEVREMNTEAFF. Here the CDR3 DNA reads TGTGCCAGCAGTGAAGTTCGGGAAATGAACACTGAAGCTTTCTTT. J is TRBJ1-1 and V is TRBV2, with no clear D. This CDR3 contains 15 residues. Per the germline V gene, CDR1 is SNHLY and CDR2 is FYNNEI. V lost 1 base to trimming and J lost 0 bases, with 9 bases between them.

The chain recombines TRBV9 with TRBJ2-3, with 9 bases fitting TRBD2. This CDR3 contains 15 residues. Losses at the gene ends were 4 bases for V and 5 bases for J; bases not matched to a gene: 8. Germline V gene data show CDR1 as SGDLS and CDR2 as YYNGEE. The CDR3 sequence is CASSQYSGGVDTQYF. The CDR3 region has the DNA TGTGCCAGCAGCCAATATAGCGGGGGAGTAGATACGCAGTATTTT.

The J gene is TRBJ2-1, the V gene TRBV7-8; 9 positions match TRBD2. From germline, CDR1 is SGHVS and CDR2 FQNEAQ. The CDR3 is 16 amino acids. V shed 2 bases, J shed 6 bases, and the junction held 8 bases outside the gene matches. The CDR3 loop is CASSLLEGGGANEQFF. In DNA form, the CDR3 reads TGTGCCAGCAGCTTATTGGAGGGCGGGGGGGCCAATGAGCAGTTCTTC.

The chain has TRBV6-5 and TRBJ1-5, with D unresolved. The CDR3 runs 12 residues. Trimming cost V 11 bases and J 5 bases, with 13 bases left between them. The germline gives CDR1 MNHEY, CDR2 SVGAGI. The CDR3 bases are TGTGCCCCCATTGACTGGGATCAGCCCCAGCATTTT. Its translation: CAPIDWDQPQHF.

This clone is categorized as medium-sized. Distinct nucleotide sequences in the sample also encode this CDR3. This chain joins TRBV2 and TRBJ1-2; D is perhaps TRBD1 (5 bases). Trimming pared 5 bases from V and 6 bases from J, leaving 7 bases between. CDR3 length equals 11 residues. CDR1 is SNHLY and CDR2 is FYNNEI in the germline V gene. The CDR3 DNA follows: TGTGCCAGCAGTCCGACAGATGGCTACACCTTC. Its protein is CASSPTDGYTF.

V usage is TRBV16 and J usage is TRBJ2-6; D uncertain. Germline V gene data show CDR1 as KGHSY and CDR2 as FQNENV. The CDR3 is 15 amino acids. V shed 7 bases and J shed 0 bases, with 10 bases lying between them. The CDR3 DNA reads TGTGCCAGCACCCCAACGGGCTCTGGGGCCAACGTCCTGACTTTC. This encodes CASTPTGSGANVLTF.